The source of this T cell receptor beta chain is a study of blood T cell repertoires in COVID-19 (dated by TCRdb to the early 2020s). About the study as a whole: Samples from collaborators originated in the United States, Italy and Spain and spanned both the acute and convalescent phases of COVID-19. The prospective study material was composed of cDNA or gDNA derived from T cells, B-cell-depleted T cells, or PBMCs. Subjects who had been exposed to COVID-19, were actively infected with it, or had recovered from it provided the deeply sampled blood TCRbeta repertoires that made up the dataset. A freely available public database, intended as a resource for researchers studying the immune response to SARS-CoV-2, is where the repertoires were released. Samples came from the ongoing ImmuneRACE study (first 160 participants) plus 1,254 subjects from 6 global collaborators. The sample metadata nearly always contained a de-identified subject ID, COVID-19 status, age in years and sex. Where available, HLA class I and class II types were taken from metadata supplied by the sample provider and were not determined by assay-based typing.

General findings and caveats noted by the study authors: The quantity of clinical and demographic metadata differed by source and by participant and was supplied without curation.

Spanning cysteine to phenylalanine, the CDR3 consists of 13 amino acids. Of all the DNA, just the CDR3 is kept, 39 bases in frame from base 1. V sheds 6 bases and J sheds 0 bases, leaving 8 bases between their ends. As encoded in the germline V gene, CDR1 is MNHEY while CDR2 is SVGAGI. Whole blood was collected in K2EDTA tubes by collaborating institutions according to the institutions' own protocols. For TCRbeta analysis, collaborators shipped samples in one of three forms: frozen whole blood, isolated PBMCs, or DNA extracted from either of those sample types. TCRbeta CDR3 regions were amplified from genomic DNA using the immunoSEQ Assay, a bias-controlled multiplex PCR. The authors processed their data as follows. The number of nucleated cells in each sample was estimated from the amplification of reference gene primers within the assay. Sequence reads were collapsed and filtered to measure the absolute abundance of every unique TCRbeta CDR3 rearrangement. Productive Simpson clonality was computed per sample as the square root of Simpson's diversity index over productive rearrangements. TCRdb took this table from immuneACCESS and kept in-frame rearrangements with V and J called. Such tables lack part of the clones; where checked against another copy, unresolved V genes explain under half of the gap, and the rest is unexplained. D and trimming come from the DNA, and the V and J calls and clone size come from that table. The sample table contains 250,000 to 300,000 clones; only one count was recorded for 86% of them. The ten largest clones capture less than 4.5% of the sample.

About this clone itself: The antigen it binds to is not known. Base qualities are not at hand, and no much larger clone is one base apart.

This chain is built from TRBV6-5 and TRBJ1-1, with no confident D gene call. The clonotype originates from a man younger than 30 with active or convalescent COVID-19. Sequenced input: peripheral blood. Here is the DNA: TGTGCCAGCAGGGCTTTATTGAACACTGAAGCTTTCTTT. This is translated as CASRALLNTEAFF.